A single sample is the source of the 18 T cell receptor beta chains below, sequenced in a study of PD-1 blockade in classical Hodgkin lymphoma. In every patient, relapse followed autologous stem cell transplantation, while exposure to brentuximab vedotin differed. Measured with immunoSEQ multiplex PCR; TCRdb has only the in-frame clones, and not every one. The table lists about 15,000 clones, roughly 83% of them singletons. Sequenced here: peripheral blood mononuclear cells (PBMCs), sampled before the second cycle of nivolumab. The receptors shown here come from a human donor with classical Hodgkin lymphoma.

Concerning this clone: One junction end disagrees with the germline gene, perhaps due to a read error. The CDR3 is CASNHRGRGYAF. The CDR3 nucleotides are TGTGCCAGCAACCACAGGGGACGTGGCTACGCCTTC. The chain carries TRBV2 and TRBJ1-2, with 7 bases identical to TRBD1. CDR3 length: 12 residues. Germline CDR1 is SNHLY and CDR2 is FYNNEI.

This rearrangement joins TRBV7-6 to TRBJ2-2; D perhaps matches TRBD2 (7 bases). The CDR3 is made up of 16 amino acids. The germline gives CDR1 SGHVS, CDR2 FNYEAQ. V lost 5 bases and J 6 bases, leaving 19 bases between the germline ends. CDR3 DNA sequence: TGTGCCAGCAGCCCCCTAGGGGGGGAGTCTGCCGGGGAGCTGTTTTTT. Its protein is CASSPLGGESAGELFF.

This rearrangement joins TRBV14 to TRBJ2-7, with D hard to call. CDR1 is SGHDN and CDR2 is FVKESK in the germline V gene. CDR3 length: 14 amino acids. The V gene lost 2 bases and the J gene lost 8 bases, with 16 bases spanning the gap. The DNA of the CDR3 is TGTGCCAGCAGCCAACCCGACGGGCCCTTGAAGCAGTACTTC. Protein sequence: CASSQPDGPLKQYF.

The chain joins TRBV6-5 to TRBJ1-2; D remains ambiguous. V was cut by 6 bases and J by 8 bases, with 16 bases left in between. Looked up from germline, CDR1 is MNHEY and CDR2 is SVGAGI. The CDR3 loop spans 13 amino acids. CDR3 loop: CASRQTSGGGYTF. The CDR3 DNA reads as TGTGCCAGCAGGCAAACGTCGGGTGGCGGCTACACCTTC.

V gene TRBV2 combines with J gene TRBJ2-1, with 9 bases matching TRBD2. CDR1 and CDR2 from the germline V gene are SNHLY and FYNNEI. The CDR3 consists of 18 residues. J lost 6 bases, V lost 6 bases, and 18 bases had no gene match. CDR3 in amino acids: CASRQGSGSYVVGNEQFF. The DNA of the CDR3 is TGTGCCAGCAGACAGGGTAGCGGGAGTTACGTTGTTGGCAATGAGCAGTTCTTC. Supplemented by reference TRBV2 and TRBJ2-1, the full variable domain reads EPEVTQTPSHQVTQMGQEVILRCVPISNHLYFYWYRQILGQKVEFLVSFYNNEISEKSEIFDDQFSVERPDGSNFTLKIRSTKLEDSAMYFCASRQGSGSYVVGNEQFFGPGTRLTVL.

This chain joins TRBV6-5 and TRBJ2-1, with 11 nucleotides matching TRBD1. This CDR3 has 16 residues. CDR1 and CDR2 (germline): MNHEY, SVGAGI. V shed 4 bases, J shed 6 bases, and the junction held 8 bases outside the gene matches. The CDR3 DNA follows: TGTGCCAGCAGTTTACTCGGACAGGGGGCGGGCAATGAGCAGTTCTTC. Protein: CASSLLGQGAGNEQFF.

This clone was observed a single time. The V gene is TRBV6-5, the J gene TRBJ1-3; D possibly corresponds to TRBD1 (6 bases). CDR1 and CDR2 (germline): MNHEY, SVGAGI. This CDR3 region has 15 residues. The V gene lost 4 bases and the J gene lost 4 bases, with 14 bases spanning the gap. CDR3 amino acids: CASSFRQASGNTIYF. As DNA, the CDR3 is TGTGCCAGCAGTTTTCGACAGGCTTCGGGAAACACCATATATTTT.

The J gene is TRBJ2-6, the V gene TRBV4-1; D call uncertain. With 1 base removed from V and 0 bases from J, the gap between germline ends came to 7 bases. Germline assignment: CDR1 MGHRA and CDR2 YSYEKL. The CDR3 runs to 16 residues. The CDR3 DNA follows: TGCGCCAGCAGCCAAGGCCTGGGCTCTGGGGCCAACGTCCTGACTTTC. This codes for CASSQGLGSGANVLTF.

The rearrangement uses TRBV2 and TRBJ1-5, with D hard to call. The CDR3 spans 18 residues. With 6 bases removed from V and 4 bases from J, the gap between germline ends came to 25 bases. Germline V gene sequence: CDR1 SNHLY, CDR2 FYNNEI. The CDR3 is CASRSPHSRTRVNQPQHF. For the CDR3, the DNA is TGTGCCAGCAGATCACCACACTCGAGGACCCGAGTAAATCAGCCCCAGCATTTT.

This rearrangement joins TRBV18 to TRBJ2-7, with D tentatively TRBD1 (6 bases). CDR1 is KGHSH and CDR2 is LQKENI in the germline V gene. The V and J ends lost 6 bases and 7 bases respectively, with 16 bases between them. This CDR3 comprises 13 residues. Written as DNA, the CDR3 is TGTGCCAGCTCTCCCATTCAGGGGATAGAGCAGTACTTC. Protein: CASSPIQGIEQYF.

This chain uses TRBV4-1 with TRBJ2-7; D might be TRBD1 (6 bases). Germline assignment: CDR1 MGHRA and CDR2 YSYEKL. V lost 4 bases to trimming and J lost 2 bases, with 12 bases between them. The CDR3 loop spans 14 amino acids. The CDR3 coding sequence is TGCGCCAGCAGCCGAGACCAGGGGACCTACGAGCAGTACTTC. Its translation is CASSRDQGTYEQYF.

The chain joins TRBV10-1 to TRBJ2-5; 7 positions agree with TRBD1. Germline V gene lookup returns CDR1 WNHNN and CDR2 SYGVQD (reference sequence). This CDR3 spans 15 amino acids. V dropped 4 bases and J dropped 5; count of bases not matched to a gene: 10. DNA of the CDR3: TGCGCCAGCAGTGCTGGACAGGCCCTAAGCGAGACCCAGTACTTC. Its translation is CASSAGQALSETQYF.

The chain uses TRBV6-6 and TRBJ1-4, with 7 bases aligning to TRBD1. Germline V gene data show CDR1 as MNHNY and CDR2 as SVGAGI (reference sequence). The CDR3 is 16 residues long. With V trimmed by 6 bases and J by 8 bases, 15 bases remained unmatched. CDR3 DNA sequence: TGTGCCAGCAGGCGGACAGGAACGCGAACCCCAGAAAAACTGTTTTTT. Translation: CASRRTGTRTPEKLFF.

The chain carries TRBV30 and TRBJ2-5; D ambiguous. V gave up 2 bases and J gave up 5 bases, with 15 bases separating them. The CDR3 runs 14 residues. Germline CDR1 reads GTSNPN; CDR2 reads SVGIG (reference sequence). CDR3 residues: CAWSTTHPGETQYF. The CDR3, as DNA: TGTGCCTGGAGTACGACTCATCCTGGGGAGACCCAGTACTTC.

This clone has more than one count but fewer than ten. The V call is TRBV19, the J call TRBJ2-7; D gene uncertain. The CDR3 runs 12 residues. From germline, CDR1 is LNHDA and CDR2 SQIVND (reference sequence). With 5 bases removed from V and 6 bases from J, the gap between germline ends came to 11 bases. This CDR3 is CASSRTPLEQYF. The CDR3 nucleotides are TGTGCCAGTAGTCGGACCCCTCTCGAGCAGTACTTC.

This clone appeared a single time. The chain links TRBV29-1 to TRBJ2-5, with 8 positions matching TRBD1. CDR1 and CDR2 from the germline V gene are SQVTM and ANQGSEA. Trimming removed 7 bases from V and 4 bases from J; junction bases left unmatched: 5. The CDR3 length is 12 residues. The CDR3 bases are TGCAGCGCGCATCAGGGGGCAGAGACCCAGTACTTC. Amino acid sequence: CSAHQGAETQYF.

This chain connects TRBV5-1 to TRBJ2-5; a possible D gene is TRBD1 (6 bases). The CDR3 is 15 residues long. The germline V and J ends were trimmed by 5 bases and 2 bases, with 16 bases remaining between them. Germline V gene lookup returns CDR1 SGHRS and CDR2 YFSETQ. Here the CDR3 reads CASRRWTDLQETQYF. The CDR3 DNA reads TGCGCCAGCAGGCGCTGGACAGATTTACAAGAGACCCAGTACTTC.

This clone has just one count. The gene calls are TRBV5-4 and TRBJ1-1, with D unresolved. The V gene's germline CDR1 is SGHNT and CDR2 YYREEE (reference sequence). V gave up 4 bases and J gave up 1 base, with 11 bases separating them. This CDR3 spans 14 amino acids. Here the CDR3 DNA reads TGTGCCAGCAGCACGCGACTGGGGAACACTGAAGCTTTCTTT. Its translation is CASSTRLGNTEAFF.